Reported below is one T cell receptor beta chain. Its antigen is not known. This sample stems from a study of blood T cells in healthy people across ages. Whole-study findings and limits: The study found TCR beta diversity correlated strongly with naive T cell percentage.

Sample-barcoded 5' priming and a J-beta primer mix drove a second PCR of roughly 7 to 11 cycles. Sequencing recovered at least 3 million CDR3-containing paired-end reads from each sample. Using its own MiXCR run on the 5' RACE reads, TCRdb lists one record per CDR3 protein. The sample consists of roughly 1,800,000 distinct CDR3 sequences, about 50% of them appearing once. Per germline, CDR1 MNHEY and CDR2 SMNVEV (reference sequence). CDR3 size: 17 residues. With 3 bases removed from V and 5 bases from J, the gap between germline ends came to 17 bases. This receptor was taken from a woman between 35 and 50 years old in good health. Input material: blood. This chain links TRBV27 with TRBJ1-6; D may be TRBD1 (6 bases). CDR3 nucleotide sequence: TGTGCCAGCAGTTTTGAACTCCCCGGACAGAATAATTCACCCCTCCACTTT. This gives the protein CASSFELPGQNNSPLHF.